The 30 T cell receptor beta chains below were found in one sample sequenced in a study of T cells expressing NK-cell markers. Using the 5' RACE reads, TCRdb records one entry per CDR3 protein without DNA. This sample carries a few hundred thousand distinct CDR3 sequences, with around 5.2% going to the ten biggest clones. Sequenced material: blood T cells: a sorted CD56 or NKG2C T cell subset, CD4+ or CD8+ T cells, or bulk PBMC T cells (not recorded which). The receptors stem from a man between 18 and 69 years old in good health.

The chain joins TRBV28 to TRBJ1-2; the D call from TCRdb, TRBD1, cannot be confirmed without DNA. The CDR3 totals 14 residues. Per germline, CDR1 MDHEN and CDR2 SYDVKM. CDR3 sequence reads: CASSLGGQRYGYTF.

The V call is TRBV6-5, the J call TRBJ2-3; absent DNA, TCRdb's TRBD2 call cannot be checked. The CDR3 has 16 amino acids. Germline values: CDR1 MNHEY, CDR2 SVGAGI. This CDR3 reads CASSYSVGSSTDTQYF.

CDR3: CASARTGGGETNYQPQHF. The chain combines TRBV12-5 with TRBJ1-5; TCRdb returns TRBD1, unconfirmable since there is no DNA. Germline-derived CDR1 and CDR2 are LGHNT and FRNRAP. This CDR3 has 18 amino acids. The entire variable domain, with the rest obtained from reference TRBV12-5 and TRBJ1-5, is as follows: DARVTQTPRHKVTEMGQEVTMRCQPILGHNTVFWYRQTMMQGLELLAYFRNRAPLDDSGMPKDRFSAEMPDATLATLKIQPSEPRDSAVYFCASARTGGGETNYQPQHFGDGTRLSIL.

The J gene is TRBJ2-2, the V gene TRBV7-3; TCRdb's D call of TRBD1 is untestable without DNA. This CDR3 has 16 residues. Germline-derived CDR1 and CDR2 are SGHTA and FQGTGA. This CDR3 reads CASSLEGQGDTGELFF. Supplemented by reference TRBV7-3 and TRBJ2-2, the full variable domain reads GAGVSQTPSNKVTEKGKYVELRCDPISGHTALYWYRQSLGQGPEFLIYFQGTGAADDSGLPNDRFFAVRPEGSVSTLKIQRTERGDSAVYLCASSLEGQGDTGELFFGEGSRLTVL.

The J gene is TRBJ2-5, the V gene TRBV11-2. This CDR3 comprises 15 residues. Germline CDR1 is SGHAT and CDR2 is FQNNGV. The CDR3 is CASSLRLTWGQTQYF.

The chain couples TRBV10-2 to TRBJ1-6; TCRdb proposes TRBD1, but this gene call is untestable without DNA. Germline V gene sequence: CDR1 WSHSY, CDR2 SAAADI. This CDR3 is 15 amino acids long. The CDR3 loop is CASRGKGSPNSPLHF.

V gene TRBV6-5 combines with J gene TRBJ2-4; absent DNA, TCRdb's TRBD1 call cannot be checked. The V gene's germline CDR1 is MNHEY and CDR2 SVGAGI. CDR3 length equals 14 residues. This CDR3 reads CASRSSGPGNIQYF.

V and J are TRBV20-1 and TRBJ2-3; as DNA is missing, the TRBD1 call by TCRdb cannot be tested. The CDR3 extends over 15 amino acids. The germline gives CDR1 DFQATT, CDR2 SNEGSKA (reference sequence). CDR3 protein: CSARDTGLRTDTQYF.

The V gene is TRBV24-1, the J gene TRBJ1-2. In germline, CDR1 is KGHDR, CDR2 SFDVKD. The CDR3 is made up of 14 amino acids. CDR3 residues: CATSAGGVNYGYTF.

Here the CDR3 reads CASSERGGSTEAFF. The chain combines TRBV25-1 with TRBJ1-1; TCRdb's assignment of TRBD1 cannot be checked, as there is no DNA. Germline loops: CDR1 MGHDK, CDR2 SYGVNS. The CDR3 sequence is 14 residues long.

The rearrangement links TRBV7-9 to TRBJ2-7; TCRdb indicates TRBD1, and absent DNA this call remains unverified. CDR1 is SEHNR, CDR2 FQNEAQ, per germline (reference sequence). This CDR3 spans 16 amino acids. CDR3 residues: CASSPPGGRGAYEQYF.

The chain employs TRBV7-2 and TRBJ2-1; absent DNA, TCRdb's TRBD1 call cannot be checked. From germline, CDR1 is SGHTA and CDR2 FQGNSA. CDR3 length: 15 amino acids. Here the CDR3 reads CASSPKGAGGLEQFF.

CDR3 sequence: CASSQGSTSGGADTQYF. The chain joins TRBV3-1 to TRBJ2-3; checking the TCRdb D call of TRBD2 is not possible without DNA. The germline gives CDR1 LGHDT, CDR2 YNNKEL (reference sequence). The CDR3 is 17 amino acids.

The V gene is TRBV12-3 or TRBV12-4, the J gene TRBJ2-7; TCRdb outputs TRBD2, but without DNA this stays unchecked. CDR3 length: 13 residues. The CDR3 loop reads CASRPTGGGEQYF.

The rearrangement joins TRBV2 to TRBJ1-5. CDR3 length: 12 residues. The germline V gene encodes CDR1 SNHLY and CDR2 FYNNEI. The CDR3 here is CASSLSTLPQHF.

The chain combines TRBV27 with TRBJ1-1; TCRdb selects TRBD1, and the lack of DNA leaves this call unchecked. The CDR3 sequence is 16 residues long. Germline CDR1 is MNHEY and CDR2 is SMNVEV (reference sequence). The CDR3 loop is CASSLTTGGWYTEAFF.

The chain has TRBV6-5 and TRBJ2-1; checking the TCRdb D call of TRBD1 is not possible without DNA. The CDR3 consists of 17 residues. The germline gives CDR1 MNHEY, CDR2 SVGAGI. CDR3 residues: CASSYSIVGQGSNEQFF.

The chain combines TRBV18 with TRBJ2-3; TCRdb selects TRBD1, and the lack of DNA leaves this call unchecked. CDR1 and CDR2 (germline): KGHSH, LQKENI. The CDR3 totals 18 residues. The CDR3 reads CASSPSAAGTGREDTQYF.

The V call is TRBV5-4, the J call TRBJ1-1; without DNA, the TCRdb call of TRBD1 cannot be checked. This CDR3 comprises 14 residues. CDR1 and CDR2 (germline): SGHNT, YYREEE (reference sequence). This CDR3 reads CASSGGRVATEAFF. Based on the CDR3 plus reference TRBV5-4 and TRBJ1-1, the full variable domain is ETGVTQSPTHLIKTRGQQVTLRCSSQSGHNTVSWYQQALGQGPQFIFQYYREEENGRGNFPPRFSGLQFPNYSSELNVNALELDDSALYLCASSGGRVATEAFFGQGTRLTVV.

This chain connects TRBV12-3 or TRBV12-4 to TRBJ2-7; TCRdb's D call of TRBD1 is untestable without DNA. This CDR3 contains 11 residues. CDR3 protein: CAITTGHEQYF.

This chain links TRBV28 with TRBJ2-7; TCRdb's assignment of TRBD1 cannot be checked, as there is no DNA. Germline CDR1 and CDR2: MDHEN and SYDVKM. The CDR3 runs 14 residues. The CDR3 loop reads CATGRGSAPYEQYF.

The chain employs TRBV7-9 and TRBJ2-1; the TCRdb D gene call, TRBD2, has no DNA to confirm it. This CDR3 contains 16 residues. Germline V CDR1 and CDR2: SEHNR, FQNEAQ (reference sequence). The CDR3 loop reads CASSGWNRGRRNEQFF.

The V gene is TRBV19, the J gene TRBJ2-2; the TCRdb D gene call, TRBD1, has no DNA to confirm it. This CDR3 is 15 amino acids long. CDR1 and CDR2 from the germline V gene are LNHDA and SQIVND (reference sequence). The CDR3 sequence is CASRTAGIATGELFF. The full variable domain, rest sourced from reference TRBV19 and TRBJ2-2, is DGGITQSPKYLFRKEGQNVTLSCEQNLNHDAMYWYRQDPGQGLRLIYYSQIVNDFQKGDIAEGYSVSREKKESFPLTVTSAQKNPTAFYLCASRTAGIATGELFFGEGSRLTVL.

The J gene is TRBJ2-1, the V gene TRBV2; TCRdb's assignment of TRBD2 cannot be checked, as there is no DNA. The CDR3 contains 14 residues. Germline lookup yields CDR1 SNHLY and CDR2 FYNNEI. CDR3 region: CASTLAGGSYEQFF.

The rearrangement uses TRBV7-9 and TRBJ2-1; no DNA is available, so the TRBD2 call from TCRdb remains unchecked. This CDR3 comprises 11 residues. Looked up from germline, CDR1 is SEHNR and CDR2 is FQNEAQ (reference sequence). The CDR3 loop reads CASSLGSGEFF.

The genes are TRBV2 and TRBJ2-7. The CDR3 length is 15 residues. CDR1 SNHLY and CDR2 FYNNEI come from the germline V gene. CDR3 sequence: CASRIAFGSTYEQYF.

The chain carries TRBV5-6 and TRBJ2-2; TCRdb selects TRBD2, and the lack of DNA leaves this call unchecked. Germline CDR1 is SGHDT and CDR2 is YYEEEE. There are 15 residues in the CDR3. CDR3 region: CASSSLAGAPGELFF.

This chain links TRBV29-1 with TRBJ1-2. The germline V gene encodes CDR1 SQVTM and CDR2 ANQGSEA. The CDR3 runs to 13 residues. The CDR3 protein is CSVEEPIRQGYTF.

This CDR3 is CASSLVGRRGEQFF. The chain has TRBV12-3 or TRBV12-4 and TRBJ2-1. There are 14 residues in the CDR3.

This chain uses TRBV20-1 with TRBJ2-1; there is no DNA to check the TCRdb D call of TRBD2. Germline V gene sequence: CDR1 DFQATT, CDR2 SNEGSKA (reference sequence). The CDR3 extends over 15 amino acids. CDR3 in amino acids: CSARGSGPTYNEQFF.